This T cell receptor beta chain appears in the sequencing data of a study of blood T cell repertoires in COVID-19. The assay was immunoSEQ multiplex PCR, and TCRdb's table has in-frame clones only and misses some. Counted here are 220,000 or so clones, over 80% occurring once; the ten biggest clones make up 6.8%. The germline V gene encodes CDR1 SGHTA and CDR2 FQGNSA. Trimming removed 5 bases from V and 2 bases from J; junction bases left unmatched: 3. CDR3 length: 15 residues. Participant reports of clinical history set cohort assignment. Two negative PCRs, clearance, or symptom resolution were required of recovered Cohort 3 donors.

The V gene is TRBV7-2, the J gene TRBJ2-1; the match to TRBD1 covers 10 bases. Sequenced material: PBMCs or T cells enriched from blood (not recorded which). This TCR derives from a woman aged 40 to 50 who had recovered from COVID-19. The CDR3 DNA sequence: TGTGCCAGCAGCAAAGGGACAGGGGCCTACAATGAGCAGTTCTTC. As protein: CASSKGTGAYNEQFF.